A selection of T cell receptor beta chains follows, all from one sample in a study of T cell responses to AZD1222 COVID-19 vaccine. Data came from immunoSEQ multiplex PCR; TCRdb stores just in-frame clones and leaves some out. This table holds fewer than 200,000 clones, almost 90% found once. Sample: peripheral blood, taken 28 days after the second AZD1222 dose. All receptors come from an adult who received the AZD1222 COVID-19 vaccine. The CDR3 runs from the conserved cysteine through the conserved F or W. Fields, in order: V gene, J gene, CDR3 length, clone size, D gene, CDR3 protein, CDR3 DNA. The D gene is left open where the match is weak. The listing skips clone size in some rows; elsewhere it reads once, few, many or a size class.

v_call: TRBV6-2/TRBV6-3; j_call: TRBJ2-7; cdr3_length: 11; clone_size: .; d_call: .; cdr3_aa: CASSWGYEQYF; cdr3_nt: TGTGCCAGCAGTTGGGGCTACGAGCAGTACTTC
v_call: TRBV19; j_call: TRBJ1-1; cdr3_length: 16; clone_size: few; d_call: .; cdr3_aa: CASLKIMGALNTEAFF; cdr3_nt: TGTGCCAGCCTGAAGATAATGGGGGCACTAAACACTGAAGCTTTCTTT
v_call: TRBV25-1; j_call: TRBJ2-1; cdr3_length: 13; clone_size: .; d_call: TRBD2; cdr3_aa: CASRVAGLGEQFF; cdr3_nt: TGTGCCAGCAGGGTAGCGGGGTTAGGTGAGCAGTTCTTC
v_call: TRBV10-3; j_call: TRBJ1-2; cdr3_length: 14; clone_size: .; d_call: TRBD1; cdr3_aa: CAITLGTGAYGYTF; cdr3_nt: TGTGCCATTACCCTTGGGACAGGGGCGTATGGCTACACCTTC
v_call: TRBV7-2; j_call: TRBJ1-1; cdr3_length: 14; clone_size: .; d_call: .; cdr3_aa: CASSPTGTISEAFF; cdr3_nt: TGTGCCAGCAGCCCTACAGGTACAATCAGTGAAGCTTTCTTT
v_call: TRBV3-1/TRBV3-2; j_call: TRBJ2-2; cdr3_length: 16; clone_size: .; d_call: .; cdr3_aa: CASSPEFPGGTGELFF; cdr3_nt: TGTGCCAGCAGCCCCGAATTCCCAGGGGGGACCGGGGAGCTGTTTTTT
v_call: TRBV29-1; j_call: TRBJ1-5; cdr3_length: 14; clone_size: once; d_call: .; cdr3_aa: CSVEEGVGTGPQHF; cdr3_nt: TGCAGCGTTGAAGAGGGAGTTGGAACAGGGCCCCAGCATTTT
v_call: TRBV29-1; j_call: TRBJ2-5; cdr3_length: 13; clone_size: .; d_call: .; cdr3_aa: CSVAGLGVETQYF; cdr3_nt: TGCAGCGTTGCCGGGTTAGGGGTAGAGACCCAGTACTTC
v_call: TRBV4-1; j_call: TRBJ2-6; cdr3_length: 19; clone_size: .; d_call: TRBD1; cdr3_aa: CASSQSRDRVRVGANVLTF; cdr3_nt: TGCGCCAGCAGCCAAAGTCGGGACAGGGTTCGAGTTGGGGCCAACGTCCTGACTTTC
v_call: TRBV5-6; j_call: TRBJ1-5; cdr3_length: 16; clone_size: .; d_call: .; cdr3_aa: CASTLRAGGGNQPQHF; cdr3_nt: TGTGCCAGCACCCTGAGGGCCGGCGGTGGCAATCAGCCCCAGCATTTT
v_call: TRBV7-2; j_call: TRBJ2-2; cdr3_length: 13; clone_size: .; d_call: TRBD1; cdr3_aa: CASSTTGNGELFF; cdr3_nt: TGTGCCAGCAGCACGACAGGGAACGGGGAGCTGTTTTTT
v_call: TRBV28; j_call: TRBJ2-7; cdr3_length: 11; clone_size: .; d_call: .; cdr3_aa: CASSQPYEQYF; cdr3_nt: TGTGCCAGCAGTCAGCCCTACGAGCAGTACTTC
v_call: TRBV6-6; j_call: TRBJ2-7; cdr3_length: 13; clone_size: .; d_call: .; cdr3_aa: CASGTTFSYEQYF; cdr3_nt: TGTGCCAGCGGGACCACTTTCTCCTACGAGCAGTACTTC
v_call: TRBV7-7; j_call: TRBJ2-5; cdr3_length: 14; clone_size: .; d_call: .; cdr3_aa: CASSQTGHQETQYF; cdr3_nt: TGTGCCAGCAGCCAGACAGGCCATCAAGAGACCCAGTACTTC
v_call: TRBV19; j_call: TRBJ1-6; cdr3_length: 15; clone_size: .; d_call: .; cdr3_aa: CASTPRGQRNSPLHF; cdr3_nt: TGTGCCAGTACCCCGCGCGGACAGCGGAATTCACCCCTCCACTTT
v_call: TRBV28; j_call: TRBJ2-3; cdr3_length: 14; clone_size: .; d_call: .; cdr3_aa: CASSLGGNVDTQYF; cdr3_nt: TGTGCCAGCAGTCTGGGGGGAAATGTAGATACGCAGTATTTT
v_call: TRBV19; j_call: TRBJ1-4; cdr3_length: 15; clone_size: .; d_call: .; cdr3_aa: CASSPGGRTNEKLFF; cdr3_nt: TGTGCCAGTAGCCCCGGGGGAAGAACTAATGAAAAACTGTTTTTT
v_call: TRBV10-3; j_call: TRBJ1-1; cdr3_length: 14; clone_size: few; d_call: TRBD1; cdr3_aa: CAIHRGFMNTEAFF; cdr3_nt: TGTGCCATCCACAGGGGTTTTATGAACACTGAAGCTTTCTTT
v_call: TRBV23-1; j_call: TRBJ2-7; cdr3_length: 15; clone_size: once; d_call: TRBD1; cdr3_aa: CASTNPGQVSYEQYF; cdr3_nt: TGCGCCAGCACCAACCCGGGACAGGTATCCTACGAGCAGTACTTC
v_call: TRBV29-1; j_call: TRBJ2-3; cdr3_length: 14; clone_size: .; d_call: .; cdr3_aa: CSVGAGRATDTQYF; cdr3_nt: TGCAGCGTTGGAGCCGGCAGGGCCACAGATACGCAGTATTTT
v_call: TRBV5-1; j_call: TRBJ2-2; cdr3_length: 12; clone_size: .; d_call: .; cdr3_aa: CASNRDSGELFF; cdr3_nt: TGCGCCAGCAATCGGGACTCCGGGGAGCTGTTTTTT
v_call: TRBV19; j_call: TRBJ2-7; cdr3_length: 17; clone_size: .; d_call: TRBD1; cdr3_aa: CASSMRRMVGTVYEQYF; cdr3_nt: TGTGCCAGTAGTATGCGTCGGATGGTGGGGACAGTCTACGAGCAGTACTTC
v_call: TRBV19; j_call: TRBJ2-2; cdr3_length: 16; clone_size: .; d_call: TRBD1; cdr3_aa: CASSNTGTGGTGELFF; cdr3_nt: TGTGCCAGTAGTAACACCGGGACAGGGGGAACCGGGGAGCTGTTTTTT
v_call: TRBV24-1; j_call: TRBJ1-5; cdr3_length: 18; clone_size: once; d_call: TRBD1; cdr3_aa: CATSDYLMGQSSNQPQHF; cdr3_nt: TGTGCCACCAGTGATTACCTAATGGGACAGTCTAGCAATCAGCCCCAGCATTTT
v_call: TRBV5-4; j_call: TRBJ1-2; cdr3_length: 14; clone_size: .; d_call: .; cdr3_aa: CASSLIQGAYGYTF; cdr3_nt: TGTGCCAGCAGCTTGATACAGGGAGCCTATGGCTACACCTTC
v_call: TRBV6-1; j_call: TRBJ2-3; cdr3_length: 16; clone_size: .; d_call: .; cdr3_aa: CASSEAATTRTDTQYF; cdr3_nt: TGTGCCAGCAGTGAAGCGGCGACTACTCGCACAGATACGCAGTATTTT
v_call: TRBV28; j_call: TRBJ1-2; cdr3_length: 14; clone_size: .; d_call: .; cdr3_aa: CASSLSGGGYGYTF; cdr3_nt: TGTGCCAGCAGTTTATCCGGGGGTGGCTATGGCTACACCTTC
v_call: TRBV19; j_call: TRBJ1-2; cdr3_length: 15; clone_size: .; d_call: .; cdr3_aa: CASSILQARRGGYTF; cdr3_nt: TGTGCCAGTAGTATATTACAGGCCAGAAGGGGCGGCTACACCTTC
v_call: TRBV7-9; j_call: TRBJ1-2; cdr3_length: 12; clone_size: .; d_call: .; cdr3_aa: CASRGDVDGYTF; cdr3_nt: TGTGCCAGCAGGGGGGACGTGGATGGCTACACCTTC
v_call: TRBV12-3/TRBV12-4; j_call: TRBJ1-1; cdr3_length: 11; clone_size: once; d_call: .; cdr3_aa: CARGLNTEAFF; cdr3_nt: TGTGCCAGGGGGCTGAACACTGAAGCTTTCTTT
v_call: TRBV5-1; j_call: TRBJ2-5; cdr3_length: 16; clone_size: .; d_call: .; cdr3_aa: CASSLFGTGGVETQYF; cdr3_nt: TGCGCCAGCAGCTTGTTTGGGACCGGTGGGGTGGAGACCCAGTACTTC
v_call: TRBV6-5; j_call: TRBJ1-4; cdr3_length: 15; clone_size: few; d_call: .; cdr3_aa: CASSYLAATNEKLFF; cdr3_nt: TGTGCCAGCAGTTACTTGGCAGCAACTAATGAAAAACTGTTTTTT
v_call: TRBV19; j_call: TRBJ1-2; cdr3_length: 18; clone_size: .; d_call: TRBD1; cdr3_aa: CASSIDPPGTGQRNGYTF; cdr3_nt: TGTGCCAGTAGTATAGATCCCCCGGGGACAGGCCAGAGAAATGGCTACACCTTC
v_call: TRBV6-5; j_call: TRBJ2-7; cdr3_length: 15; clone_size: few; d_call: .; cdr3_aa: CASSYSRDGAYEQYF; cdr3_nt: TGTGCCAGCAGTTACTCGAGGGACGGTGCCTACGAGCAGTACTTC
v_call: TRBV29-1; j_call: TRBJ1-1; cdr3_length: 16; clone_size: .; d_call: TRBD1; cdr3_aa: CSVAPRTGGLNTEAFF; cdr3_nt: TGCAGCGTGGCCCCGAGGACAGGGGGCCTGAACACTGAAGCTTTCTTT
v_call: TRBV4-2; j_call: TRBJ2-5; cdr3_length: 13; clone_size: .; d_call: .; cdr3_aa: CASSQVLQETQYF; cdr3_nt: TGTGCCAGCAGCCAAGTTCTTCAAGAGACCCAGTACTTC
v_call: TRBV30; j_call: TRBJ2-3; cdr3_length: 14; clone_size: .; d_call: .; cdr3_aa: CAWRSGSGTDTQYF; cdr3_nt: TGTGCCTGGCGTTCGGGAAGTGGCACAGATACGCAGTATTTT
v_call: TRBV3-1/TRBV3-2; j_call: TRBJ1-5; cdr3_length: 18; clone_size: few; d_call: .; cdr3_aa: CASSPPGPRGHSNQPQHF; cdr3_nt: TGTGCCAGCAGCCCACCCGGGCCCCGGGGACATAGCAATCAGCCCCAGCATTTT
v_call: TRBV19; j_call: TRBJ2-3; cdr3_length: 13; clone_size: once; d_call: .; cdr3_aa: CASSYGGPDTQYF; cdr3_nt: TGTGCCAGTAGTTATGGGGGTCCAGATACGCAGTATTTT
v_call: TRBV24-1; j_call: TRBJ2-5; cdr3_length: 16; clone_size: .; d_call: TRBD1; cdr3_aa: CATSGGRTGGLETQYF; cdr3_nt: TGTGCCACCAGTGGGGGCCGCACAGGGGGTTTAGAGACCCAGTACTTC
v_call: TRBV7-2; j_call: TRBJ2-7; cdr3_length: 14; clone_size: .; d_call: TRBD1; cdr3_aa: CASSLRTGNYEQYF; cdr3_nt: TGTGCCAGCAGCCTAAGGACAGGGAACTACGAGCAGTACTTC
v_call: TRBV6-5; j_call: TRBJ1-5; cdr3_length: 14; clone_size: .; d_call: .; cdr3_aa: CASSLGGFNQPQHF; cdr3_nt: TGTGCCAGCAGCCTGGGGGGGTTCAATCAGCCCCAGCATTTT
v_call: TRBV6-5; j_call: TRBJ2-3; cdr3_length: 12; clone_size: .; d_call: .; cdr3_aa: CASRDEVYTQYF; cdr3_nt: TGTGCCAGCAGAGACGAGGTGTATACGCAGTATTTT
v_call: TRBV5-1; j_call: TRBJ2-7; cdr3_length: 16; clone_size: .; d_call: TRBD1; cdr3_aa: CASSRDRGLSSYEQYF; cdr3_nt: TGCGCCAGCAGCAGGGACAGGGGGCTTAGCTCCTACGAGCAGTACTTC
v_call: TRBV7-8; j_call: TRBJ1-3; cdr3_length: 16; clone_size: once; d_call: .; cdr3_aa: CASRHPGGITGNTIYF; cdr3_nt: TGTGCCAGCAGGCACCCTGGGGGGATCACTGGAAACACCATATATTTT
v_call: TRBV7-9; j_call: TRBJ1-2; cdr3_length: 15; clone_size: few; d_call: .; cdr3_aa: CASSLAGGTNYGYTF; cdr3_nt: TGTGCCAGCAGCTTAGCCGGGGGAACTAACTATGGCTACACCTTC
v_call: TRBV18; j_call: TRBJ2-7; cdr3_length: 12; clone_size: .; d_call: .; cdr3_aa: CASSPSSFEQYF; cdr3_nt: TGTGCCAGCTCACCGTCCAGCTTCGAGCAGTACTTC
v_call: TRBV6-2/TRBV6-3; j_call: TRBJ2-3; cdr3_length: 15; clone_size: .; d_call: TRBD2; cdr3_aa: CASSHGLALTDTQYF; cdr3_nt: TGTGCCAGCAGTCATGGACTAGCCCTCACAGATACGCAGTATTTT
v_call: TRBV6-6; j_call: TRBJ2-5; cdr3_length: 15; clone_size: .; d_call: .; cdr3_aa: CASSSVLERGETQYF; cdr3_nt: TGTGCCAGCAGCTCAGTTCTAGAACGAGGAGAGACCCAGTACTTC
v_call: TRBV30; j_call: TRBJ2-3; cdr3_length: 15; clone_size: once; d_call: .; cdr3_aa: CAWSVGGPSTDTQYF; cdr3_nt: TGTGCCTGGAGTGTAGGCGGGCCAAGCACAGATACGCAGTATTTT
v_call: TRBV11-1; j_call: TRBJ2-5; cdr3_length: 15; clone_size: .; d_call: .; cdr3_aa: CASSLQSRGIETQYF; cdr3_nt: TGTGCCAGCAGCCTACAGAGTAGGGGTATCGAGACCCAGTACTTC
v_call: TRBV27; j_call: TRBJ1-1; cdr3_length: 18; clone_size: .; d_call: .; cdr3_aa: CASSSPGARVSMGTEAFF; cdr3_nt: TGTGCCAGCAGTTCTCCAGGGGCGAGGGTATCAATGGGCACTGAAGCTTTCTTT
v_call: TRBV3-1/TRBV3-2; j_call: TRBJ1-1; cdr3_length: 14; clone_size: .; d_call: .; cdr3_aa: CASSLSSGNTEAFF; cdr3_nt: TGTGCCAGCAGCCTCTCTTCAGGAAACACTGAAGCTTTCTTT
v_call: TRBV5-4; j_call: TRBJ2-2; cdr3_length: 14; clone_size: .; d_call: .; cdr3_aa: CASAPGSNTGELFF; cdr3_nt: TGTGCCAGCGCCCCGGGGTCGAACACCGGGGAGCTGTTTTTT
v_call: TRBV7-2; j_call: TRBJ2-2; cdr3_length: 12; clone_size: .; d_call: .; cdr3_aa: CASSFFTGELFF; cdr3_nt: TGTGCCAGCAGCTTCTTTACCGGGGAGCTGTTTTTT
v_call: TRBV4-2; j_call: TRBJ2-1; cdr3_length: 18; clone_size: .; d_call: .; cdr3_aa: CASSQGQAGWDSYNEQFF; cdr3_nt: TGTGCCAGCAGCCAAGGACAGGCGGGGTGGGACTCCTACAATGAGCAGTTCTTC
v_call: TRBV30; j_call: TRBJ1-5; cdr3_length: 13; clone_size: few; d_call: .; cdr3_aa: CAWTAGSNQPQHF; cdr3_nt: TGTGCCTGGACGGCGGGGAGCAATCAGCCCCAGCATTTT
v_call: TRBV5-6; j_call: TRBJ1-1; cdr3_length: 14; clone_size: .; d_call: .; cdr3_aa: CASSPDGRGTEAFF; cdr3_nt: TGTGCCAGCAGCCCCGATGGGCGGGGCACTGAAGCTTTCTTT